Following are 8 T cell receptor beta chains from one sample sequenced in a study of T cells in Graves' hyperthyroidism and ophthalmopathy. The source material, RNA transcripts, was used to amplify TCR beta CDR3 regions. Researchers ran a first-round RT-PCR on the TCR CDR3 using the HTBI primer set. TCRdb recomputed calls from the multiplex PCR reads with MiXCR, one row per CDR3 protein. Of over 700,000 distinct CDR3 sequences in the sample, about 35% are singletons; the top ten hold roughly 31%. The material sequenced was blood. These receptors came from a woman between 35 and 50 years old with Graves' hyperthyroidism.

Written as DNA, the CDR3 is TGTGCCAGCAGTTTTTTAAACAGGCTCTCTGGGGCCAACGTCCTGACTTTC. It specifies CASSFLNRLSGANVLTF. V is TRBV12-3 or TRBV12-4 and J is TRBJ2-6; perhaps TRBD1 as D (5 bases). V lost 3 bases, J lost 0 bases, and 12 bases lay in between. CDR3 length: 17 amino acids.

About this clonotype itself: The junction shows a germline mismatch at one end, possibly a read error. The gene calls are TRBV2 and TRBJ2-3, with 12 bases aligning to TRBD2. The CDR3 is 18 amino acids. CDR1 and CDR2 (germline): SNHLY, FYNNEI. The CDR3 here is CASSEGLRLAGETDTQYF. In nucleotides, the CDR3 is TGTGCCAGCAGCGAAGGCCTAAGACTAGCGGGAGAAACAGATACGCAGTATTTT. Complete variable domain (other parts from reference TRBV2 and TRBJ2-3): EPEVTQTPSHQVTQMGQEVILRCVPISNHLYFYWYRQILGQKVEFLVSFYNNEISEKSEIFDDQFSVERPDGSNFTLKIRSTKLEDSAMYFCASSEGLRLAGETDTQYFGPGTRLTVL.

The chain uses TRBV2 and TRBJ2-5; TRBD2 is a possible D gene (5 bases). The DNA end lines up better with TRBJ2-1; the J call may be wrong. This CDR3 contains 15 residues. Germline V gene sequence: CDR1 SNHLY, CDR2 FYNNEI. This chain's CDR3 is CASSGETGKYNEQFF. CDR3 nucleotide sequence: TGTGCCAGCAGTGGGGAGACGGGAAAGTACAATGAGCAGTTCTTC.

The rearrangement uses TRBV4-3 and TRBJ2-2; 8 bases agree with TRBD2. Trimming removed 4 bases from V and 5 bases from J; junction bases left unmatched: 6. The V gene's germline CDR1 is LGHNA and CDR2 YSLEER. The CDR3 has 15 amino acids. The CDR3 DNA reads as TGCGCCAGCAGCCCCATCAGCGGGAGTACCGGGGAGCTGTTTTTT. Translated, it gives CASSPISGSTGELFF.

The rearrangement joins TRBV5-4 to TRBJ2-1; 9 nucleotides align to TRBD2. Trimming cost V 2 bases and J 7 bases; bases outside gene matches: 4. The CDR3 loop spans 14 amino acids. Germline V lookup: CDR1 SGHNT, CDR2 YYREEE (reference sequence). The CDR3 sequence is CASSFRLAVNEQFF. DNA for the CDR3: TGTGCCAGCAGCTTCAGACTAGCGGTGAATGAGCAGTTCTTC.

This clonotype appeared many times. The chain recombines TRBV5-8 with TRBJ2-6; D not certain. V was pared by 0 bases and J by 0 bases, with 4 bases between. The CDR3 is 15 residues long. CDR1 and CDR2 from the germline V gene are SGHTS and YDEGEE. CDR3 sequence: CASSLEDSGANVLTF. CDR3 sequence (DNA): TGTGCCAGCAGCTTGGAGGACTCTGGGGCCAACGTCCTGACTTTC.

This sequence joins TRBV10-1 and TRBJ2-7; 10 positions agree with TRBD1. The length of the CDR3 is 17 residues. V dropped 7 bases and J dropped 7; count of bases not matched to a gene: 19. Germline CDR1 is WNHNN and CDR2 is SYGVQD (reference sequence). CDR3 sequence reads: CASIDRDRGVLRLEQYF. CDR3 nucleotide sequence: TGCGCCAGCATAGACCGGGACAGGGGCGTTCTAAGGTTGGAGCAGTACTTC.

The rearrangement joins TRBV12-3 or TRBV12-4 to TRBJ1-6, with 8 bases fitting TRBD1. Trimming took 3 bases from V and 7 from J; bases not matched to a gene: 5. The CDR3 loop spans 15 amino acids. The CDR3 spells CASSFQRQGNSPLHF. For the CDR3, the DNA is TGTGCCAGCAGTTTTCAGCGACAGGGGAATTCACCCCTCCACTTT.